Following are 3 T cell receptor beta chains from one sample sequenced in a study of T cell changes during pregnancy in multiple sclerosis. TCRdb keeps only in-frame clones here, not all; method: immunoSEQ multiplex PCR. The data show around 100,000 clones, around 92% seen once. The specimen comprised peripheral blood, sampled after pregnancy. The receptors were sampled from a female donor with multiple sclerosis, enrolled in a pregnancy study.

V gene TRBV13 combines with J gene TRBJ2-5; 13 bases are a match to TRBD2. Germline lookup yields CDR1 PRHDT and CDR2 FYEKMQ (reference sequence). The CDR3 has 16 amino acids. V was pared by 5 bases and J by 4 bases, with 7 bases of the junction left unmatched. This chain's CDR3 is CASSRWTSGRVETQYF. In DNA form, the CDR3 reads TGTGCCAGCAGCCGATGGACTAGCGGGAGAGTAGAGACCCAGTACTTC.

The gene calls are TRBV6-6 and TRBJ2-2, with 14 bases fitting TRBD2. Germline-derived CDR1 and CDR2 are MNHNY and SVGAGI (reference sequence). CDR3 length equals 15 residues. Unmatched junction bases numbered 4, after V lost 7 bases and J lost 6 bases. The CDR3 DNA reads as TGTGCCAGCACCGGACTAGCGGGAGGTTCCGGGGAGCTGTTTTTT. This translates into CASTGLAGGSGELFF.

This clone has more than one count but fewer than ten. The chain joins TRBV19 to TRBJ1-2; D possibly corresponds to TRBD1 (5 bases). Germline values: CDR1 LNHDA, CDR2 SQIVND (reference sequence). The CDR3 runs 14 residues. Deletions cut 2 bases from V and 6 bases from J, with 13 bases between. CDR3 in amino acids: CASSILSAGNGYTF. CDR3 in DNA: TGTGCCAGTAGTATACTTTCGGCAGGGAATGGCTACACCTTC.